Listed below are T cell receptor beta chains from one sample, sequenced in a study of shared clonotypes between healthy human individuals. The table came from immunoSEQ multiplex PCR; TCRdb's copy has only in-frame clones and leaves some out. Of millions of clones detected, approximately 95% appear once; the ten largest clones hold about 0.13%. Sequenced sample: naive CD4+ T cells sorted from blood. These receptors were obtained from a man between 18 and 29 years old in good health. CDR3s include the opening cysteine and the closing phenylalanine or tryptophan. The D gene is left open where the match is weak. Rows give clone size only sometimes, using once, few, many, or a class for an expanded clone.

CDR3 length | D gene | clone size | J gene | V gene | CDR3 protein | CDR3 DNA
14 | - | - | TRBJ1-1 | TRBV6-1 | CASRPGLRDTEAFF | TGTGCCAGCAGGCCGGGACTGAGAGACACTGAAGCTTTCTTT
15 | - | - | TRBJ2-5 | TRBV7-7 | CASSHAGGAQETQYF | TGTGCTAGCAGCCATGCCGGGGGAGCTCAAGAGACCCAGTACTTC
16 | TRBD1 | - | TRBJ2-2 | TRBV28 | CAVKKGGTSGTGELFF | TGTGCCGTCAAGAAAGGGGGCACTTCGGGCACCGGGGAGCTGTTTTTT
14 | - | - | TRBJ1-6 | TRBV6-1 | CASSGHQYNSPLHF | TGTGCCAGCAGCGGGCATCAATATAATTCACCCCTCCACTTT
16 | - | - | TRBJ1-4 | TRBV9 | CASSADSGLGNEKLFF | TGTGCCAGCAGCGCTGACTCCGGTTTGGGTAATGAAAAACTGTTTTTT
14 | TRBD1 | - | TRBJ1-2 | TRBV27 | CASRDSGKAYGYTF | TGTGCCAGCCGGGACAGTGGGAAGGCCTATGGCTACACCTTC
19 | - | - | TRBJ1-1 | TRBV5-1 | CASSPSRGAVLGFDTEAFF | TGCGCCAGCAGCCCCAGTCGCGGGGCAGTTCTTGGATTCGACACTGAAGCTTTCTTT
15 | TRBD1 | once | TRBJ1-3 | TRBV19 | CASRRQGSDGNTIYF | TGTGCCAGTAGAAGACAGGGAAGTGATGGAAACACCATATATTTT
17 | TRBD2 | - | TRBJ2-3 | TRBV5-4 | CASSSGLAGASTDTQYF | TGTGCCAGCAGCTCCGGACTAGCGGGAGCAAGCACAGATACGCAGTATTTT
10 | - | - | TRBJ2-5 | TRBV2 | CASSVETQYF | TGTGCCAGCAGTGTAGAGACCCAGTACTTC
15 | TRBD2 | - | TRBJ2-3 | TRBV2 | CASRNSGGPTDTQYF | TGTGCCAGCAGGAATAGCGGGGGGCCCACAGATACGCAGTATTTT
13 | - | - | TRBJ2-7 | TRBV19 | CASSKTRAGEQYF | TGTGCCAGTAGCAAAACCAGGGCCGGCGAGCAGTACTTC
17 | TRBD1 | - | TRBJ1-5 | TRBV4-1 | CASSQDLGTGGTQPQHF | TGCGCCAGCAGCCAAGATCTTGGGACAGGGGGGACCCAGCCCCAGCATTTT
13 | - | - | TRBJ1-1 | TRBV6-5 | CASSYREGTEAFF | TGTGCCAGCAGTTACCGGGAGGGGACTGAAGCTTTCTTT
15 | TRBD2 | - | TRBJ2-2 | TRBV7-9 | CASRSSGSLAGELFF | TGTGCCAGCAGGTCTAGCGGGAGTCTGGCCGGGGAGCTGTTTTTT
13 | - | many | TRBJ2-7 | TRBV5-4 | CASMKNSSYEQYF | TGTGCCAGCATGAAGAACAGCTCCTACGAGCAGTACTTC
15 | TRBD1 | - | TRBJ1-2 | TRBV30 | CAWSAMDRTNYGYTF | TGTGCCTGGAGTGCAATGGACAGGACTAACTATGGCTACACCTTC
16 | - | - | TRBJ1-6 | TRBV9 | CASSVDVGIDNSPLHF | TGTGCCAGCAGCGTAGATGTGGGGATCGATAATTCACCCCTCCACTTT
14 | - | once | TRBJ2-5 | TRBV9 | CASSFSAGKETQYF | TGTGCCAGCAGCTTCAGCGCAGGGAAAGAGACCCAGTACTTC
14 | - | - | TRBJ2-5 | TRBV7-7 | CASSLGGVQETQYF | TGTGCTAGCAGCTTAGGAGGGGTCCAAGAGACCCAGTACTTC
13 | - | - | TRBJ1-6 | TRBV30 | CAWSPEGHSPLHF | TGTGCCTGGAGCCCGGAAGGGCATTCACCCCTCCACTTT
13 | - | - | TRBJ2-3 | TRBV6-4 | CASSRQGTDTQYF | TGTGCCAGCAGTAGACAGGGCACAGATACGCAGTATTTT
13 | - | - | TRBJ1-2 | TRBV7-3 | CASSSGRDYGYTF | TGTGCCAGCAGCTCCGGACGGGACTATGGCTACACCTTC
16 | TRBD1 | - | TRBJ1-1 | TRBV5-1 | CASSFTGGGMNTEAFF | TGCGCCAGCAGCTTTACAGGGGGTGGCATGAACACTGAAGCTTTCTTT
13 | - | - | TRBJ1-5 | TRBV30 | CAWSPAEGQPQHF | TGTGCCTGGAGTCCGGCCGAGGGGCAGCCCCAGCATTTT
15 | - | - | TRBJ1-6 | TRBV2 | CASSDRDGPSSPLHF | TGTGCCAGCAGTGACCGGGACGGGCCGTCCTCACCCCTCCACTTT
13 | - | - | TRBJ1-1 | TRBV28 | CASSLSVNTEAFF | TGTGCCAGCAGTTTAAGCGTGAACACTGAAGCTTTCTTT
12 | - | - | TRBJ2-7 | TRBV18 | CASSPLLGEQYF | TGTGCCAGCTCACCTCTTCTGGGAGAGCAGTACTTC
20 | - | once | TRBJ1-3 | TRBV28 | CASSSPFGPSAGLIGNTIYF | TGTGCCAGCAGTTCACCTTTCGGACCCTCCGCAGGGTTAATTGGAAACACCATATATTTT
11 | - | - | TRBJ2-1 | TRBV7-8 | CASRRYNEQFF | TGTGCCAGCAGGAGGTACAATGAGCAGTTCTTC
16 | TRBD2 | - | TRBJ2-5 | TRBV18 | CASSPLRGGSQETQYF | TGTGCCAGCTCACCATTACGGGGAGGGTCTCAAGAGACCCAGTACTTC
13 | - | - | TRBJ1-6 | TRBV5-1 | CASSLDGYSPLHF | TGCGCCAGCAGCTTGGACGGCTATTCACCCCTCCACTTT
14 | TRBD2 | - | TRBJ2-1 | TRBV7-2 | CASSTWTRDNEQFF | TGTGCCAGCAGCACTTGGACTAGAGACAATGAGCAGTTCTTC
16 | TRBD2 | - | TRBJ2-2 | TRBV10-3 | CAISKASGENTGELFF | TGTGCCATCAGTAAGGCTAGCGGGGAAAACACCGGGGAGCTGTTTTTT
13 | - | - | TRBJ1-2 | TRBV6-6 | CASSSNSVYGYTF | TGTGCCAGCAGTTCGAACTCTGTTTATGGCTACACCTTC
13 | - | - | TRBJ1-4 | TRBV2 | CATRQAVNEKLFF | TGTGCCACCAGACAGGCCGTAAATGAAAAACTGTTTTTT
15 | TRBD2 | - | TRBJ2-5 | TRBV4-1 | CASSQQSGEWETQYF | TGCGCCAGCAGCCAACAAAGCGGGGAGTGGGAGACCCAGTACTTC
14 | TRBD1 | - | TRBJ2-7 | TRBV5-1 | CASSPGQGGYEQYF | TGCGCCAGCAGCCCGGGACAGGGGGGGTACGAGCAGTACTTC
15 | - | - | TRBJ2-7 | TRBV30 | CAWSVRSSANYEQYF | TGTGCCTGGAGTGTACGTAGTAGCGCCAACTACGAGCAGTACTTC
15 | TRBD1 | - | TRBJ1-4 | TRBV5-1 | CASSLGTGYNEKLFF | TGCGCCAGCAGCTTGGGGACAGGATATAATGAAAAACTGTTTTTT
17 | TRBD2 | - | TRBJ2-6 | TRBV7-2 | CASSRLAGLSGANVLTF | TGTGCCAGCAGCCGACTAGCGGGGCTCTCTGGGGCCAACGTCCTGACTTTC
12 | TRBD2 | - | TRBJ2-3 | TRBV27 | CASSSAGTRSYF | TGTGCCAGCAGTTCCGCCGGGACTAGGTCGTATTTT
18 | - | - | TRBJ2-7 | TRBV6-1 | CASSERGGTVGLWYEQYF | TGTGCCAGCAGTGAAAGGGGCGGGACAGTTGGGCTCTGGTACGAGCAGTACTTC
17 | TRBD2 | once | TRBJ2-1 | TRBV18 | CASSPSTTSGSDNEQFF | TGTGCCAGCTCACCCTCGACGACTAGCGGGTCGGACAATGAGCAGTTCTTC
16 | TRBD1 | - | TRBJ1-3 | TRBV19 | CASSNRGGTSGNTIYF | TGTGCCAGTAGTAATCGAGGGGGCACCTCTGGAAACACCATATATTTT
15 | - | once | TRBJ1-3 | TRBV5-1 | CASSLGPVSGNTIYF | TGCGCCAGCAGCTTGGGACCAGTCTCTGGAAACACCATATATTTT
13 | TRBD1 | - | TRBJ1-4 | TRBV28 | CASSLDRVEKLFF | TGTGCCAGCAGCCTTGACAGGGTTGAAAAACTGTTTTTT
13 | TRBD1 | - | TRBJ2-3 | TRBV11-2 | CASSLVLGQRQYF | TGTGCCAGCAGCTTAGTCCTGGGACAGCGACAGTATTTT